This is a list of T cell receptor beta chains from one sample in a study of OX40 agonist ivuxolimab in advanced cancers. The repertoire was sequenced with immunoSEQ multiplex PCR; TCRdb's copy has only in-frame clones and lacks some. The sample holds 8,500 to 9,000 clones, approximately 70% seen once. The sample in question was CD4+ or CD8+ T cells sorted from blood, obtained in a trial of the OX40 agonist ivuxolimab. The receptors shown here come from an adult with an advanced solid tumor such as melanoma, head and neck, liver or kidney cancer. CDR3s include the opening cysteine and the closing phenylalanine or tryptophan.

>TRBJ2-3|TRBV4-3
CASSQNSGGVTDTQYF
>TRBJ2-7|TRBV11-1
CASSLGGGYEQYF
>TRBJ2-7|TRBV28
CASSSDVSSYEQYF
>TRBJ2-7|TRBV9
CASSVGQSSSYEQYF
>TRBJ2-7|TRBV27
CASRISGTGAYEQYF
>TRBJ2-7|TRBV4-2
CASRDRGGEQYF
>TRBJ2-3|TRBV15
CATSREGGGSTDTQYF
>TRBJ2-7|TRBV28
CASSFWGSYEQYF
>TRBJ1-2|TRBV6-5
CASTPLGDNYGYTF
>TRBJ1-1|TRBV27
CASSPNRDTEAFF
>TRBJ2-2|TRBV7-8
CASSPYGGELFF
>TRBJ2-3|TRBV6-1
CASSERDRELDTQYF
>TRBJ2-2|TRBV27
CASRLNTGELFF
>TRBJ1-5|TRBV5-5
CASSLSGLNQPQHF
>TRBJ2-1|TRBV29-1
CSVSGRGSYNEQFF
>TRBJ1-1|TRBV5-1
CASSSTGVWTEAFF
>TRBJ1-1|TRBV19
CASSKGYTEAFF
>TRBJ1-1|TRBV9
CASSHTGTGNTEAFF
>-|TRBV27
CASRSSIYYEQYF
>TRBJ2-5|TRBV4-1
CASSQGSTEEETQYF
>TRBJ2-1|TRBV5-1
CASRLTDWGGNEQFF
>TRBJ2-3|TRBV4-3
CASSQDSVDTQYF